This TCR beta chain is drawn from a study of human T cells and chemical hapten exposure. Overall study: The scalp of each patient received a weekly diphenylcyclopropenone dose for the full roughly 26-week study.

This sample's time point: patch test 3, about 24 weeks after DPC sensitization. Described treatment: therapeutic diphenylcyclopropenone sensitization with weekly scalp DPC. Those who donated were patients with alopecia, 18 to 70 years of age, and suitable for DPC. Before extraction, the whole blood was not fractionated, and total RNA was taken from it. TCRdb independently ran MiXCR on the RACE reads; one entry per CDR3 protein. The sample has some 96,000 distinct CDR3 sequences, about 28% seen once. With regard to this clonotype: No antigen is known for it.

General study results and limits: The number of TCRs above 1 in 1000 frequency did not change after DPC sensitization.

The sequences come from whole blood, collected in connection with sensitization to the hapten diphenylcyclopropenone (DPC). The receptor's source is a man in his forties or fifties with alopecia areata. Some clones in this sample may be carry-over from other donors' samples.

The CDR3, as DNA: TGCAGTGCTAGCCGAGGTCAGGCCTCCTACGAGCAGTACTTC. Encoded protein: CSASRGQASYEQYF. The V call is TRBV20-1, the J call TRBJ2-7, with no clear D. The V end lost 3 bases, the J end lost 0 bases, and 12 bases lay between the germline ends. Germline CDR1 and CDR2: DFQATT and SNEGSKA (reference sequence). There are 14 residues in the CDR3.